A selection of T cell receptor beta chains follows, all from one sample in a study of blood T cell repertoires in COVID-19. Generated by immunoSEQ multiplex PCR, the TCRdb table keeps only in-frame clones and is missing some. The data hold approximately 170,000 clones, with around four fifths observed a single time. The specimen was peripheral blood. These receptors were collected from an elderly woman with COVID-19, enrolled during active disease. Each CDR3 is given without its conserved first and last residue. Fields, in order: J gene, V gene, CDR3 protein.

>TRBJ2-1|TRBV5-4
ASSLGPIGSYNEQF
>TRBJ2-3|TRBV5-1
ASSLGYRTDTQY
>TRBJ2-2|TRBV10-1
ASSLQDTGELF
>TRBJ2-7|TRBV27
ASSLSGRATFHEQY
>TRBJ2-7|TRBV6-6
ASSYPPDRGSEQY
>TRBJ2-5|TRBV9
ASSVSGLAGAQETQY
>TRBJ2-6|TRBV27
ASSLFLGANVLT
>TRBJ2-7|TRBV2
ASENAHEQY
>TRBJ1-1|TRBV7-3
ASSPGPAGGALTEAF
>TRBJ1-1|TRBV7-2
ASSLWGIDAEAF
>TRBJ2-5|TRBV28
ASTLRRIYETQY
>TRBJ1-1|TRBV19
ASKRVEALSTEAF
>TRBJ2-5|TRBV4-1
ASSQDRAGGGETQY
>TRBJ2-7|TRBV7-2
ASSQRPGNPYEQY
>TRBJ1-3|TRBV4-3
ASSPVGGLGNTIY
>TRBJ2-1|TRBV11-3
ASSPTSGSFDEQF
>TRBJ2-7|TRBV30
AWSVPPGWSDEQY
>TRBJ1-6|TRBV5-1
ASSGGSGGNSPLH
>TRBJ2-7|TRBV3-1/TRBV3-2
ASSQVRQSYEQY
>TRBJ2-7|TRBV9
ASSSSLAGLAYEQY
>TRBJ1-4|TRBV7-9
ASSLEGRMATNEKLF
>TRBJ1-1|TRBV7-3
ASSFMRDTEAF
>TRBJ1-1|TRBV2
ASSAGINTEAF
>TRBJ1-5|TRBV10-3
AISESTGFGQPQH
>TRBJ2-1|TRBV10-1
ASRDRGGNEQF
>TRBJ1-4|TRBV21-1
ASSKIGIGSPNEKLF